This TCR beta chain comes out of a study of regulatory T cells in long-lasting Graves disease. General study points: Persistent disease was associated with favored TRBV28 usage and with favored use of TRBJ1-2 and TRBJ2-5.

Time point defined: persistent/refractory GD, antithyroid drugs over 5 years with positive TRAb. Making the TCR library involved RNA that had been extracted from PBMCs. CDR1 and CDR2 from the germline V gene are SEHNR and FQNEAQ (reference sequence). The CDR3 spans 17 residues. The J segment lost 2 bases and the V segment lost 4 bases, leaving 8 bases of the junction unmatched. In regard to this clonotype: Its antigen is unidentified.

Arm-PCR with iRepertoire HTBI primers amplified the CDR3 regions for these TCR beta libraries. Each CDR3 protein gets one entry after TCRdb re-called the multiplex PCR reads with MiXCR. The sample consists of fewer than 450,000 distinct CDR3 sequences, roughly a quarter of them appearing once. The sequence came from a female donor with Graves disease. V gene TRBV7-9 combines with J gene TRBJ2-1, with 10 nucleotides matching TRBD2. The source was peripheral blood mononuclear cells (PBMCs), collected when the disease was refractory, from a patient treated with antithyroid drugs. DNA for the CDR3: TGTGCCAGCAGCTCACGGAGAGCGGGAGGGCCCTACAATGAGCAGTTCTTC. Encoded protein: CASSSRRAGGPYNEQFF.